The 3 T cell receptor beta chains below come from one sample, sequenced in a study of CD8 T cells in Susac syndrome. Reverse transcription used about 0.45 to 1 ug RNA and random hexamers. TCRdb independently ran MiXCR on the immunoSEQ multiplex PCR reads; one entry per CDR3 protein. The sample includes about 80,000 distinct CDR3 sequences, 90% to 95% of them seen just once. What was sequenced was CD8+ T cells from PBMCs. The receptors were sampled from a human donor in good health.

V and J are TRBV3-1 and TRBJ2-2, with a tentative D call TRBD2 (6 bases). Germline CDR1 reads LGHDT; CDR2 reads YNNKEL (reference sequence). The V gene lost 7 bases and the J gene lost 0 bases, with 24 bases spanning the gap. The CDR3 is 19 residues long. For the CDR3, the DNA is TGTGCCAGCAACAATCGGGGGAGAGGGCTTCTTACGAACACCGGGGAGCTGTTTTTT. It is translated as CASNNRGRGLLTNTGELFF. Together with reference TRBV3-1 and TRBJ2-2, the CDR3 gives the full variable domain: DTAVSQTPKYLVTQMGNDKSIKCEQNLGHDTMYWYKQDSKKFLKIMFSYNNKELIINETVPNRFSPKSPDKAHLNLHINSLELGDSAVYFCASNNRGRGLLTNTGELFFGEGSRLTVL.

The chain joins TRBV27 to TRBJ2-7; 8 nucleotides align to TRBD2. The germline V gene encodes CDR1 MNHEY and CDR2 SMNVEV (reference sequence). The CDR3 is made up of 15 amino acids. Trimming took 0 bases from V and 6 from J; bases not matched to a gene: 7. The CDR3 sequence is CASSLSGGTRGEQYF. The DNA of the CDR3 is TGTGCCAGCAGTTTATCGGGCGGGACTAGGGGCGAGCAGTACTTC.

CDR3 bases: TGTGCCAGCAGCTCAATTCTTTCAGGGGGCAGGGAGACCCAGTACTTC. Translating gives CASSSILSGGRETQYF. The chain uses TRBV7-9 and TRBJ2-5; 8 bases agree with TRBD1. This CDR3 spans 16 amino acids. With V trimmed by 4 bases and J by 5 bases, 12 bases remained unmatched. The germline gives CDR1 SEHNR, CDR2 FQNEAQ (reference sequence).